The rows below give T cell receptor beta chains drawn from one sample of a study of T cell responses to AZD1222 COVID-19 vaccine. TCRdb keeps only in-frame clones here, not all; method: immunoSEQ multiplex PCR. Of roughly 140,000 clones in the sample, 75% to 95% are singletons; the top ten hold 3.2%. The source was peripheral blood, collected 28 days after the second AZD1222 dose. These TCRs come from an adult who received the AZD1222 COVID-19 vaccine. CDR3s include the opening cysteine and the closing phenylalanine or tryptophan. Fields, in order: clone size, V gene, D gene, J gene, CDR3 protein, CDR3 DNA. D genes are given only for firm matches. The size entry is marked missing in some rows and otherwise reads once, few, many or a size class.

.	TRBV15	.	TRBJ2-3	CATSSFGGSSTDTQYF	TGTGCCACCAGCAGTTTCGGCGGGTCTAGCACAGATACGCAGTATTTT
.	TRBV7-2	.	TRBJ1-3	CASSSGALGNTIYF	TGTGCCAGCAGTTCAGGGGCATTAGGAAACACCATATATTTT
.	TRBV30	.	TRBJ2-7	CAWSVHMSSLLYF	TGTGCCTGGAGTGTACATATGTCCAGCCTACTCTACTTC
once	TRBV9	TRBD2	TRBJ2-7	CASSGSGKGFAGPYEQYF	TGTGCCAGCAGCGGGAGCGGGAAAGGTTTCGCAGGCCCCTACGAGCAGTACTTC
.	TRBV4-1	.	TRBJ2-7	CASSPRPSSYEQYF	TGCGCCAGCAGCCCCCGTCCAAGCTCCTACGAGCAGTACTTC
.	TRBV24-1	.	TRBJ2-3	CATSDLSEGGDTQYF	TGTGCCACCAGTGATTTGTCCGAGGGGGGAGATACGCAGTATTTT
.	TRBV28	TRBD1	TRBJ1-4	CASSSQQGAFREKLFF	TGTGCCAGCAGTTCACAACAGGGGGCGTTTCGGGAAAAACTGTTTTTT
.	TRBV29-1	.	TRBJ1-2	CSVEDLPGDGYTF	TGCAGCGTTGAAGATCTCCCCGGGGATGGCTACACCTTC
.	TRBV10-1	.	TRBJ2-7	CASSPGTPGFPEQYF	TGCGCCAGCAGTCCCGGGACCCCCGGGTTTCCCGAGCAGTACTTC
.	TRBV4-1	.	TRBJ1-4	CASSQEPGFPEKLFF	TGCGCCAGCAGCCAAGAACCCGGGTTCCCTGAAAAACTGTTTTTT
.	TRBV6-5	.	TRBJ1-6	CASSLDKAHSPLHF	.
.	TRBV29-1	TRBD1	TRBJ1-2	CSVRQGGNYGYTF	TGCAGCGTTCGACAGGGGGGTAACTATGGCTACACCTTC
.	TRBV18	.	TRBJ1-1	CASSPLAGIVDTEAFF	TGTGCCAGCTCACCACTCGCAGGCATCGTTGACACTGAAGCTTTCTTT
.	TRBV5-4	.	TRBJ2-2	CASSPPSSNTGELFF	TGTGCCAGCAGCCCGCCGTCCTCGAACACCGGGGAGCTGTTTTTT
few	TRBV5-1	TRBD1	TRBJ1-5	CASSWTGSEGQPQHF	TGCGCCAGCAGCTGGACAGGTTCTGAGGGTCAGCCCCAGCATTTT
.	TRBV5-4	.	TRBJ2-3	CASTYGGTGTDTQYF	TGTGCCAGCACCTACGGCGGGACGGGCACAGATACGCAGTATTTT